Sequencing of this TCR beta chain was carried out in a study of T-cell memory formation after mild COVID-19. Germline lookup yields CDR1 SGHTA and CDR2 FQGTGA. V lost 8 bases, J lost 2 bases, and 17 bases stayed unmatched. This CDR3 is 17 amino acids long. The 5'RACE method, run with constant-segment primers, produced TCR alpha and TCR beta cDNA libraries (carrying sample barcodes and UMIs). TCRdb passed the 5' RACE reads through MiXCR, listing each CDR3 protein once. The sample consists of hundreds of thousands of distinct CDR3 sequences, under 20% of them appearing once. Specimen: PBMCs or a T cell subset sorted from them (not recorded which). The source of this sequence is a man aged 18 to 30 who had mild COVID-19 (a few samples of this study predate the infection). Cell type and time point are not known. This rearrangement joins TRBV7-3 to TRBJ2-7; 8 bases match TRBD1. The CDR3 coding sequence is TGTGCCAGCGGAATATCTACCGGGACAGGAGGGACCTACGAGCAGTACGTC. It yields the protein CASGISTGTGGTYEQYV.